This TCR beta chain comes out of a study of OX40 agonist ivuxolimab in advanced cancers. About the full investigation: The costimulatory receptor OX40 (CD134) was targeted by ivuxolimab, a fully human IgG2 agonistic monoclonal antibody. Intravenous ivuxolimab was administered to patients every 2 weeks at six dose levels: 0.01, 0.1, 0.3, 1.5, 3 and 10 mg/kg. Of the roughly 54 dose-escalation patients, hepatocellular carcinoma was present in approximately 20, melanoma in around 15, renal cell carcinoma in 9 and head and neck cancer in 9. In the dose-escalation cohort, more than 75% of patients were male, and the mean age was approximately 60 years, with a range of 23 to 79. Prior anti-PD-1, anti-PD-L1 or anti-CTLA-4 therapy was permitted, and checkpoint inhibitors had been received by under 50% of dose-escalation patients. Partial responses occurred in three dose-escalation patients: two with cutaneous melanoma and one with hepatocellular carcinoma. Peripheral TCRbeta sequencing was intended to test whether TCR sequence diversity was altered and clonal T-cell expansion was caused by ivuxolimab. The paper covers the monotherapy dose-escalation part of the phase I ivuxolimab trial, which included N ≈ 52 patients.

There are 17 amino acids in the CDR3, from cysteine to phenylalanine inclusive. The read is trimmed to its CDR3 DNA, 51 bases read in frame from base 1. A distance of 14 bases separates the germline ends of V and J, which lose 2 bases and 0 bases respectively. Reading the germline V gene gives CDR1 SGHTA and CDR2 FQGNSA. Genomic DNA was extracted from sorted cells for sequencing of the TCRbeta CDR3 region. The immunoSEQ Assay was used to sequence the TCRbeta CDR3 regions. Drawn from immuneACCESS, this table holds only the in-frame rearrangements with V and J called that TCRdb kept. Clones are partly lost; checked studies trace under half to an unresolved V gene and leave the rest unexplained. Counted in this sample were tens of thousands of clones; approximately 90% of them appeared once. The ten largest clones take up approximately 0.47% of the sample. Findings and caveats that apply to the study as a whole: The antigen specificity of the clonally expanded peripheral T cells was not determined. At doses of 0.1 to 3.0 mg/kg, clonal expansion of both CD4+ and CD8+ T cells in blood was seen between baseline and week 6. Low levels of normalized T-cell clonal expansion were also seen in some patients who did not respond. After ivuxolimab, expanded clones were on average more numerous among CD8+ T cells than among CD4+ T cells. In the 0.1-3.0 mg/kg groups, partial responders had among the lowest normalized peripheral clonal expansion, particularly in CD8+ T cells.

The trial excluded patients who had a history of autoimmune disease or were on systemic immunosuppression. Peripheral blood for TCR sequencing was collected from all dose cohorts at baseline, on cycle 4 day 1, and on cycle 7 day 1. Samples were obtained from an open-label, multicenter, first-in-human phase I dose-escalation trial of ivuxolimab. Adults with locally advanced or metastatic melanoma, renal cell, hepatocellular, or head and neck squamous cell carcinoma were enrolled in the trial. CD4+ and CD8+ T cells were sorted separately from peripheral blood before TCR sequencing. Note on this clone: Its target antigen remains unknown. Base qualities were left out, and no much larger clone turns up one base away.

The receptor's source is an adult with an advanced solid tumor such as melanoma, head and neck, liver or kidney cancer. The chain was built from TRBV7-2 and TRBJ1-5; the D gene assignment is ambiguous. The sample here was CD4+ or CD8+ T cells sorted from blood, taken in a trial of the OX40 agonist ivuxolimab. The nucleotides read TGTGCCAGCAGCTTAAAACAGAAAACTAATAGCAATCAGCCCCAGCATTTT. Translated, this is CASSLKQKTNSNQPQHF.